This TCR beta chain came from a study of blood T cell repertoires in COVID-19. Overall study context: Sites across the United States, Italy and Spain contributed samples from acute and convalescent COVID-19. Sources were T cells, B-cell-depleted T cells, or PBMCs; the material itself was cDNA or gDNA.

This CDR3 is built from 13 residues. Germline loops: CDR1 MNHEY, CDR2 SMNVEV (reference sequence). Trimming took 8 bases from V and 8 from J; bases not matched to a gene: 4. In the authors' workflow: From reference gene primer amplification, estimates of nucleated cell counts were derived. Profiled with immunoSEQ multiplex PCR; TCRdb holds only in-frame clones, not every one. The V and J calls and clone size come from that table; D and trimming were worked out from the DNA. The sample contains some 120,000 clones, approximately 80% of which appear only once. On this clone: The same CDR3 is also encoded by other DNA sequences in this sample.

This sequence originates from a man aged 40-50 years with active or convalescent COVID-19. The chain recombines TRBV27 with TRBJ1-6; 9 bases are shared with TRBD1. Source material: peripheral blood. As DNA, the CDR3 is TGTGCCAGCCGACGGACAGGGGATTCACCCCTCCACTTT. Its translation is CASRRTGDSPLHF.